Sequencing of this TCR beta chain was carried out in a study of identical twins. About this clonotype itself: Antigen: not known.

Regarding the study as a whole: Where out-of-frame alpha sequences were twin-shared, they showed excess low generation probability. Abundant beta clonotypes from cord blood bore fewer insertions; memory repertoires lacked this pattern. Twins' surplus sharing was weaker for beta out-of-frame sequences.

TCRdb processed the 5' RACE reads anew with MiXCR; each CDR3 protein has one entry. The top ten clones hold just over 5% of a sample with hundreds of thousands of distinct CDR3 sequences, over 8% of them seen once. The CDR3 loop spans 16 amino acids. The ends lost 5 bases at V and 1 base at J; junction bases unmatched: 7. CDR1 SEHNR and CDR2 FQNEAQ come from the germline V gene (reference sequence). V is TRBV7-9 and J is TRBJ1-1; 10 bases agree with TRBD1. The clonotype was recovered from a young woman in good health. Sequenced material: memory (CD45RO+) T cells sorted from blood. In DNA, the CDR3 is TGTGCCAGCAGCCAGAGGACAGGGGGGGGGAACACTGAAGCTTTCTTT. It is translated as CASSQRTGGGNTEAFF.